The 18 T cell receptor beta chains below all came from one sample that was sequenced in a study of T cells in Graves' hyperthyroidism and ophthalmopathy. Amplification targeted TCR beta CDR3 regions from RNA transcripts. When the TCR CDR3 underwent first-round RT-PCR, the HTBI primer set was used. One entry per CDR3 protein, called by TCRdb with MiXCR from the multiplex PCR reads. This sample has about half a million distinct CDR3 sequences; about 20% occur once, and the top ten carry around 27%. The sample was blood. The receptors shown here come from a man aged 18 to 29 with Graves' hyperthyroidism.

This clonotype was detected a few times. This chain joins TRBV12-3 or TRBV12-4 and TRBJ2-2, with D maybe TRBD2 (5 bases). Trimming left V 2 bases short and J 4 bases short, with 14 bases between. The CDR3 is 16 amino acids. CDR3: CASSLYEGRVTGELFF. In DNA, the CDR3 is TGTGCCAGCAGTTTATATGAGGGCCGAGTCACCGGGGAGCTGTTTTTT.

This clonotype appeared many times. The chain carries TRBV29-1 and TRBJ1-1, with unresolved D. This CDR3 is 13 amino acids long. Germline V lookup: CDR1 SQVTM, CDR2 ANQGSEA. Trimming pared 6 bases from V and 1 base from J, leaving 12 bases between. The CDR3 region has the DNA TGCAGCGTCACGCCAAGCTGGAACACTGAAGCTTTCTTT. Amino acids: CSVTPSWNTEAFF.

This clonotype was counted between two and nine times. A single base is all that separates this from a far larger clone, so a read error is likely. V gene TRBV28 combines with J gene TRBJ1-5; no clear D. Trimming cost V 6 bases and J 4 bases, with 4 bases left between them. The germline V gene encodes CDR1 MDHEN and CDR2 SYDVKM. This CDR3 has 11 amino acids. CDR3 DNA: TGTGCCAGCAGGAGGAATCAGCCCCAGCATTTT. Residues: CASRRNQPQHF. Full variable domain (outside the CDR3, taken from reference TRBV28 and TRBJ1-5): DVKVTQSSRYLVKRTGEKVFLECVQDMDHENMFWYRQDPGLGLRLIYFSYDVKMKEKGDIPEGYSVSREKKERFSLILESASTNQTSMYLCASRRNQPQHFGDGTRLSIL.

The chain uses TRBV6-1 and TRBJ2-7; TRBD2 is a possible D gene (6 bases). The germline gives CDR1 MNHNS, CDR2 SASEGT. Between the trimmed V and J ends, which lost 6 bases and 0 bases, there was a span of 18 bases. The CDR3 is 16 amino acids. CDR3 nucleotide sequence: TGTGCCAGCAGCAGTCCCCGGGACTCCCTCTCCTACGAGCAGTACTTC. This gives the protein CASSSPRDSLSYEQYF.

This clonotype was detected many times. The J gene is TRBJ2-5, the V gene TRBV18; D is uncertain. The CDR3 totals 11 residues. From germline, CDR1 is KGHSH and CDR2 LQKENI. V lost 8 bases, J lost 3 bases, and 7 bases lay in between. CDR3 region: CASSPEETQYF. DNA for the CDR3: TGTGCCAGCAGTCCCGAAGAGACCCAGTACTTC.

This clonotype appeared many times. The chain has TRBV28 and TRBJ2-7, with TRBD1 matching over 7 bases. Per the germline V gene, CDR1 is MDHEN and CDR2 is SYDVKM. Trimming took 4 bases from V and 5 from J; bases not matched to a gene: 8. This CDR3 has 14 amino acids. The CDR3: CASSWTGIPDEQYF. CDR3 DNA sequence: TGTGCCAGCAGTTGGACAGGTATTCCTGACGAGCAGTACTTC.

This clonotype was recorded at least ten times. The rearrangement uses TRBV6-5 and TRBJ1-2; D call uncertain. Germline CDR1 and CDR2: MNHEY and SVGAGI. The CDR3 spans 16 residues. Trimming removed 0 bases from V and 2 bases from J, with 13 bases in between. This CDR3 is CASSYSYPTLNYGYTF. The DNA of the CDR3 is TGTGCCAGCAGTTACTCGTACCCGACGCTGAACTATGGCTACACCTTC.

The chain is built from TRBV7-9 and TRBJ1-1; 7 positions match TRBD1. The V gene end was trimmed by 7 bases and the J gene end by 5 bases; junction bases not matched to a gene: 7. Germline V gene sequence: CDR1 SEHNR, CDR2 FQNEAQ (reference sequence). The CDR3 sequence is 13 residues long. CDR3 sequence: CASTDPRGTEAFF. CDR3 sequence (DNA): TGTGCCAGCACTGACCCCAGGGGGACTGAAGCTTTCTTT.

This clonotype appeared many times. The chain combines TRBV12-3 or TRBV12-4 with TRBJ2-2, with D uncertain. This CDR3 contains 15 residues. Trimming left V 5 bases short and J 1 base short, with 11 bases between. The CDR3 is CASSIKVGNTGELFF. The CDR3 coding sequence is TGTGCCAGCAGTATAAAGGTTGGGAACACCGGGGAGCTGTTTTTT.

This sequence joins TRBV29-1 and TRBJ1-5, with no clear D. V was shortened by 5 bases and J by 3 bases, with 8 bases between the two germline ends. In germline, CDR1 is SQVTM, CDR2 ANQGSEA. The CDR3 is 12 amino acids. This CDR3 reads CSVREDNQPQHF. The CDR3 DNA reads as TGCAGCGTTCGGGAAGACAATCAGCCCCAGCATTTT. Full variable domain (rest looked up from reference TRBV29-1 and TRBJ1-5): SAVISQKPSRDICQRGTSLTIQCQVDSQVTMMFWYRQQPGQSLTLIATANQGSEATYESGFVIDKFPISRPNLTFSTLTVSNMSPEDSSIYLCSVREDNQPQHFGDGTRLSIL.

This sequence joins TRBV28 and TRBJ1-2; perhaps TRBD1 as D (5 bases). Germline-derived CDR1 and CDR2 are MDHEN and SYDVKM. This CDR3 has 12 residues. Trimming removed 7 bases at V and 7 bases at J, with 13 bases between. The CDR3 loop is CASKGGRGGYTF. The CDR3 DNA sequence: TGTGCCAGCAAGGGTGGAAGGGGTGGCTACACCTTC.

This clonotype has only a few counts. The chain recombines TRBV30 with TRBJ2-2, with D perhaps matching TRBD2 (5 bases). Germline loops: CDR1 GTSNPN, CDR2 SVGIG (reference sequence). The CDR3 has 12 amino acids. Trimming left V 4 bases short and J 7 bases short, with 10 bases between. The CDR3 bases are TGTGCCTGGAACATGGGGAGCGGGGAGCTGTTTTTT. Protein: CAWNMGSGELFF. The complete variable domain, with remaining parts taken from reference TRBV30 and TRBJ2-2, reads SQTIHQWPATLVQPVGSPLSLECTVEGTSNPNLYWYRQAAGRGLQLLFYSVGIGQISSEVPQNLSASRPQDRQFILSSKKLLLSDSGFYLCAWNMGSGELFFGEGSRLTVL.

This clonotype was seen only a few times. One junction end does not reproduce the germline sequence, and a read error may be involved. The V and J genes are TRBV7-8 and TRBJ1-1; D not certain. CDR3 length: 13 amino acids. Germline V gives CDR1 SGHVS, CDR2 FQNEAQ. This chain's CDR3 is CSSSQDRITEAFF. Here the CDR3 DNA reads TGTTCCAGCAGCCAAGATCGGATCACTGAAGCTTTCTTT.

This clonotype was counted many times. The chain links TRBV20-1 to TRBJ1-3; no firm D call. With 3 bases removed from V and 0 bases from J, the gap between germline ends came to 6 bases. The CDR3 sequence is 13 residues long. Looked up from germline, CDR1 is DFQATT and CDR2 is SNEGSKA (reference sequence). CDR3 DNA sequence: TGCAGTGCTAGGGCAGACTCTGGAAACACCATATATTTT. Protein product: CSARADSGNTIYF.

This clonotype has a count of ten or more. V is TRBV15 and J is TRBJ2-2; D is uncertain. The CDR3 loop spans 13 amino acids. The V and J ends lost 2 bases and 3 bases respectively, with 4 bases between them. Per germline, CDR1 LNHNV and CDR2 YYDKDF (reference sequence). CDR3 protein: CATSRQYTGELFF. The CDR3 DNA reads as TGTGCCACCAGCAGACAATACACCGGGGAGCTGTTTTTT.

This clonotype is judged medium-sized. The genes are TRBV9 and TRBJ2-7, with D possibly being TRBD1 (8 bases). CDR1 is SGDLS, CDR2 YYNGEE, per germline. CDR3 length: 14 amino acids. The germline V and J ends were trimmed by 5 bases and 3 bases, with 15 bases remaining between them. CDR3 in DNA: TGTGCCAGCAGTCGCACAGGGGGGGACTACGAGCAGTACTTC. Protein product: CASSRTGGDYEQYF.

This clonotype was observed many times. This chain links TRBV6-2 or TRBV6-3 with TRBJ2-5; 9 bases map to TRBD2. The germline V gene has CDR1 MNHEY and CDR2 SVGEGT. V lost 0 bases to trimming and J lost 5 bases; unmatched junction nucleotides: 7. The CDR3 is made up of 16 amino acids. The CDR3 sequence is CASSYSSWTSVETQYF. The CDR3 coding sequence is TGTGCCAGCAGTTACTCGTCCTGGACTAGCGTCGAGACCCAGTACTTC.

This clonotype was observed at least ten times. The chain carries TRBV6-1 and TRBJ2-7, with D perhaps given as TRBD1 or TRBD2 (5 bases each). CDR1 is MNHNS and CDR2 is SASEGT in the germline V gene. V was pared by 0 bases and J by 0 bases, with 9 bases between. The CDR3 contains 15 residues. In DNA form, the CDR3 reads TGTGCCAGCAGTGAAGCGCTGGGGGACTCCTACGAGCAGTACTTC. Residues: CASSEALGDSYEQYF.